The 8 T cell receptor beta chains given below trace back to one sample, sequenced in a study of immune evolution from preneoplasia to lung adenocarcinoma. The repertoire was sequenced with immunoSEQ multiplex PCR; TCRdb's copy has only in-frame clones and lacks some. Here the sample spans 7,000 to 8,500 clones, 70% to 80% being singletons. The sample comprised FFPE atypical adenomatous hyperplasia tissue from the lung. Sample subset: atypical adenomatous hyperplasia (AAH), lung preneoplasia. These receptors originate from a donor at least 70 years old with lung adenocarcinoma. Some clones in this sample may be carry-over from other donors' samples.

This rearrangement joins TRBV6-1 to TRBJ1-2; 9 bases agree with TRBD1. Germline loops: CDR1 MNHNS, CDR2 SASEGT. The trim removed 6 bases at V and 5 bases at J, leaving 7 bases unmatched. The CDR3 has 14 residues. The CDR3 region is CASRDRDRDYGYTF. CDR3 nucleotide sequence: TGTGCCAGCAGGGACCGGGACAGGGATTATGGCTACACCTTC.

V gene TRBV2 combines with J gene TRBJ2-5, with TRBD1 matching 7 bases. The closer fit of TRBJ2-7 to the DNA end suggests the J call may be wrong. There are 13 residues in the CDR3. Germline loops: CDR1 SNHLY, CDR2 FYNNEI. The CDR3 DNA sequence: TGTGCCAGTTTCCGGGACAGCGCCTACGAGCAGTACTTC. Translated: CASFRDSAYEQYF.

The gene calls are TRBV27 and TRBJ1-6; D is possibly TRBD1 (5 bases). Deletions cut 6 bases from V and 7 bases from J, with 7 bases between. CDR3 length equals 12 residues. CDR1 and CDR2 (germline): MNHEY, SMNVEV (reference sequence). CDR3 sequence reads: CASRTANSPLHF. Here the CDR3 DNA reads TGTGCCAGCAGGACAGCCAATTCACCCCTCCACTTT.

The chain links TRBV29-1 to TRBJ1-1; D unresolved. Germline CDR1 SQVTM, CDR2 ANQGSEA. The CDR3 contains 12 residues. V was shortened by 6 bases and J by 1 base, with 9 bases between the two germline ends. The DNA for the CDR3 is TGCAGCGTGACCGACGGGAACACTGAAGCTTTCTTT. Amino acids: CSVTDGNTEAFF.

The gene calls are TRBV29-1 and TRBJ2-7; TRBD1 matches at 7 bases. The CDR3 totals 12 residues. Germline CDR1 and CDR2: SQVTM and ANQGSEA. V lost 8 bases and J lost 7; bases outside the gene matches: 11. The CDR3 coding sequence is TGCAGCTCGAGCGAGGGGGCAGGGGAGCAGTACTTC. It translates to CSSSEGAGEQYF.

The chain recombines TRBV5-1 with TRBJ2-7; possibly TRBD1 for D (6 bases). This CDR3 is 15 amino acids long. Per the germline V gene, CDR1 is SGHRS and CDR2 is YFSETQ. The ends were cut back, 4 bases at V and 3 bases at J, with 17 bases in the middle. The CDR3 DNA reads as TGCGCCAGCAGCGCCGCCGGGACAAAGAACTACGAGCAGTACTTC. Translating gives CASSAAGTKNYEQYF.

The J gene is TRBJ2-6, the V gene TRBV5-1; D not certain. Trimming pared 1 base from V and 0 bases from J, leaving 5 bases between. The CDR3 has 15 residues. CDR1 is SGHRS, CDR2 YFSETQ, per germline. CDR3 sequence (DNA): TGCGCCAGCAGCTTGCAGAGCTCTGGGGCCAACGTCCTGACTTTC. Encoded protein: CASSLQSSGANVLTF.

This clone was recorded once. The rearrangement links TRBV5-1 to TRBJ2-5, with D unresolved. Germline assignment: CDR1 SGHRS and CDR2 YFSETQ. The CDR3 has 14 amino acids. V was trimmed by 5 bases and J by 1 base, leaving 12 bases between them. The CDR3 sequence is CASRPAQAQETQYF. The CDR3 bases are TGCGCCAGCAGGCCTGCCCAGGCCCAAGAGACCCAGTACTTC.